This is a list of T cell receptor beta chains from one sample in a study of a mutant IDH1 vaccine in newly diagnosed glioma. These receptors have no identified antigens. The repertoire was sequenced with immunoSEQ multiplex PCR; TCRdb's copy has only in-frame clones and lacks some. The sample shows under 40,000 clones, roughly 78% of them seen only once. Source: PBMCs, taken from a glioma patient whose treatment included an IDH1 peptide vaccine. These receptors were collected from a man aged 25-45 years with glioma. CDR3s include the opening cysteine and the closing phenylalanine or tryptophan. A D gene is named only where the DNA matches it firmly. Part of the rows lack a size; the others show once, few, many or a class for expanded clones.

d_gene,abundance,j_gene,v_gene,CDR3nt,CDR3aa
-,-,TRBJ2-3,TRBV11-2,TGTGCCAGCAGCTTAGCAGGGGAAGGAACAGATACGCAGTATTTT,CASSLAGEGTDTQYF
-,-,TRBJ2-7,TRBV27,TGTGCCAGCAGTATCGGACGGGGCTCCTACGAGCAGTACTTC,CASSIGRGSYEQYF
-,-,TRBJ2-3,TRBV5-1,TGCGCCAGCAGCTTGCCGGCACCCATCACAGATACGCAGTATTTT,CASSLPAPITDTQYF
-,-,TRBJ1-5,TRBV7-2,TGTGCCAGCAGCACGGAGGAGGGCCGCAATCAGCCCCAGCATTTT,CASSTEEGRNQPQHF
-,once,TRBJ1-5,TRBV15,TGTGCCACCAGCCGACAGGTTCCTAATCAGCCCCAGCATTTT,CATSRQVPNQPQHF
-,-,TRBJ1-4,TRBV6-5,TGTGCCAGCAGTTACTCCGGACGGCTTGGAAGGCTGTTTTTT,CASSYSGRLGRLFF
-,-,TRBJ1-5,TRBV2,TGTGCCAGCACCAATACAGGGAATCAGCCCCAGCATTTT,CASTNTGNQPQHF
TRBD1,-,TRBJ1-1,TRBV4-1,TGCGCCAGCAGTCAAACTTGGGACAGCTCATCAGCTTTCTTT,CASSQTWDSSSAFF
-,-,TRBJ2-3,TRBV7-2,TGTGCCAGCTCGAGGGGGGGGACTAGCACAGATACGCAGTATTTT,CASSRGGTSTDTQYF
-,-,TRBJ1-3,TRBV7-9,TGTGCCAGCAGCTTACTGGAGGGGATGAGGTCTGGAAACACCATATATTTT,CASSLLEGMRSGNTIYF
-,-,TRBJ2-5,TRBV5-8,TGTGCCAGCAGCCTCTCCGTGGTCCAAGAGACCCAGTACTTC,CASSLSVVQETQYF